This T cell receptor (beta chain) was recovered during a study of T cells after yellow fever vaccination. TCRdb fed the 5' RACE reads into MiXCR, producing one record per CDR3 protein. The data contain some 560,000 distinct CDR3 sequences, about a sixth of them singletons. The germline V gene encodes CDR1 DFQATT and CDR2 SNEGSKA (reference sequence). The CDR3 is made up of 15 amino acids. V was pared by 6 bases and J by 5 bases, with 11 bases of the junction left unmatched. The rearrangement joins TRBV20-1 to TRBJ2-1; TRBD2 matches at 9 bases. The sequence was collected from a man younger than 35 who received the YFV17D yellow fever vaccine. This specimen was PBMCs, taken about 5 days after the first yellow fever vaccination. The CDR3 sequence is CSALPLAGVHNEQFF. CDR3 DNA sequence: TGCAGTGCGCTCCCTTTAGCGGGGGTCCACAATGAGCAGTTCTTC.